A few counts support the clone carrying this T cell receptor beta chain. The data belong to a study of human T cells and chemical hapten exposure. A single record per CDR3 protein comes from TCRdb applying MiXCR to the RACE reads. The table shows 150,000 to 200,000 distinct CDR3 sequences, with about a quarter occurring only once. Time point given: patch test 3, about 24 weeks after DPC sensitization. Treatment given: therapeutic diphenylcyclopropenone sensitization with weekly scalp DPC. The CDR3 sequence is 12 residues long. V dropped 2 bases and J dropped 8 bases, with 7 bases sitting between them. Per the germline V gene, CDR1 is SEHNR and CDR2 is FQNEAQ (reference sequence).

Sequenced material: whole blood, taken in connection with sensitization to the hapten diphenylcyclopropenone (DPC). The sequence was obtained from a woman aged 18 to 35 with alopecia areata. Some clones in this sample may be carry-over from other donors' samples. This chain links TRBV7-9 with TRBJ2-4, with D hard to call. CDR3 sequence (DNA): TGTGCCAGCAGCTTATCAGTCGACATTCAGTACTTC. Protein: CASSLSVDIQYF. The full variable domain, in which reference TRBV7-9 and TRBJ2-4 provide the parts outside the CDR3, is DTGVSQNPRHKITKRGQNVTFRCDPISEHNRLYWYRQTLGQGPEFLTYFQNEAQLEKSRLLSDRFSAERPKGSFSTLEIQRTEQGDSAMYLCASSLSVDIQYFGAGTRLSVL.